This T cell receptor (beta chain) originates from a study of blood T cell repertoires in COVID-19. Study as a whole: Researchers got acute and convalescent COVID-19 samples from the United States, Italy and Spain.

TCRdb's table, derived via immunoSEQ multiplex PCR, lists solely in-frame clones and lacks some. This sample has around 130,000 clones, with 77% found just once. Only a few counts were recorded for this clone. Germline CDR1 and CDR2: LNHDA and SQIVND (reference sequence). This CDR3 is 14 amino acids long. V was pared by 4 bases and J by 2 bases, with 12 bases between. V is TRBV19 and J is TRBJ2-7; D gene uncertain. What was sequenced was peripheral blood. The receptor's source is a human donor in a cohort sampled during active COVID-19. CDR3 bases: TGTGCCAGTAGTAGTACGGGTCATACCTACGAGCAGTACTTC. It encodes CASSSTGHTYEQYF. The whole variable domain, remainder taken from reference TRBV19 and TRBJ2-7, is DGGITQSPKYLFRKEGQNVTLSCEQNLNHDAMYWYRQDPGQGLRLIYYSQIVNDFQKGDIAEGYSVSREKKESFPLTVTSAQKNPTAFYLCASSSTGHTYEQYFGPGTRLTVT.